The 18 T cell receptor beta chains reported below all come from one sample, sequenced in a study of T cells in Graves' hyperthyroidism and ophthalmopathy. From RNA transcripts, TCR beta CDR3 regions were amplified. During a first-round RT-PCR of the TCR CDR3, the HTBI primer set was used. Via MiXCR, TCRdb re-called the multiplex PCR reads, giving one row per CDR3 protein. The sample gives about 540,000 distinct CDR3 sequences, approximately 44% of which show up once; 8.2% is in the top ten. Sequencing used peripheral blood or thyroid tissue (not recorded which). These receptor sequences come from a woman under 30 with Graves' hyperthyroidism.

This rearrangement joins TRBV7-2 to TRBJ2-5; TRBD2 matches 9 bases. CDR1 is SGHTA, CDR2 FQGNSA, per germline. V trimming: 2 bases; J trimming: 9 bases; junction bases outside the gene matches: 10. The CDR3 spans 15 residues. CDR3 bases: TGTGCCAGCAGCTTATCGGGACTAGCTATGGAGGCCCAGTACTTC. Its translation: CASSLSGLAMEAQYF.

The chain carries TRBV10-3 and TRBJ1-1; D is undetermined. Per the germline V gene, CDR1 is ENHRY and CDR2 is SYGVKD. This CDR3 region has 14 residues. The germline V and J ends were trimmed by 8 bases and 5 bases, with 18 bases remaining between them. CDR3: CAIPSLGIMTEAFF. The CDR3, as DNA: TGTGCCATCCCGAGTCTGGGGATTATGACTGAAGCTTTCTTT.

V and J are TRBV24-1 and TRBJ2-2; possibly TRBD2 for D (6 bases). Germline CDR1 reads KGHDR; CDR2 reads SFDVKD. V dropped 7 bases and J dropped 4 bases, with 15 bases sitting between them. The CDR3 spans 15 residues. The CDR3 sequence is CATSPPGTSTGELFF. The CDR3 DNA is TGTGCCACCAGCCCTCCCGGGACTTCCACCGGGGAGCTGTTTTTT.

The chain carries TRBV2 and TRBJ1-6; no firm D call. The CDR3 is 13 residues long. V dropped 3 bases and J dropped 10 bases, with 10 bases sitting between them. Germline values: CDR1 SNHLY, CDR2 FYNNEI. Here the CDR3 reads CASSDPGSSPLHF. In nucleotides, the CDR3 is TGTGCCAGCAGTGATCCCGGGTCCTCACCCCTCCACTTT.

V usage is TRBV7-9 and J usage is TRBJ1-1; possible D gene TRBD1, 6 bases. Germline CDR1 is SEHNR and CDR2 is FQNEAQ (reference sequence). The CDR3 extends over 14 amino acids. The germline V and J ends were trimmed by 3 bases and 3 bases, with 11 bases remaining between them. The CDR3 is CASSLWAGDTEAFF. The CDR3 DNA is TGTGCCAGCAGCTTGTGGGCAGGGGACACTGAAGCTTTCTTT.

This clonotype was detected once. This may be a read error, as it is one base from a much larger clone. The V gene is TRBV10-3, the J gene TRBJ2-7; the match to TRBD1 covers 10 bases. CDR1 is ENHRY and CDR2 is SYGVKD in the germline V gene. The CDR3 totals 14 residues. Trimming removed 6 bases from V and 9 bases from J; junction bases left unmatched: 11. The CDR3 sequence: CAIRTRDRGNGQYF. The CDR3 coding sequence is TGTGCCATCAGGACCCGGGACAGGGGCAACGGGCAGTACTTC.

V and J are TRBV29-1 and TRBJ1-5, with unresolved D. The V end was cut by 6 bases, the J end by 0 bases, with 12 bases between. The CDR3 runs to 14 residues. Germline values: CDR1 SQVTM, CDR2 ANQGSEA. The CDR3 sequence: CSVEKVNSNQPQHF. The CDR3 DNA reads TGCAGCGTAGAAAAGGTAAATAGCAATCAGCCCCAGCATTTT.

This clonotype has only a few counts. The rearrangement uses TRBV25-1 and TRBJ1-5; no definite D call. The CDR3 extends over 14 amino acids. Germline values: CDR1 MGHDK, CDR2 SYGVNS. Trimming took 5 bases from V and 4 from J, leaving 12 bases between them. The CDR3 nucleotides read TGTGCCAGCAGTTACAGACGAGAAAATCAGCCCCAGCATTTT. This sequence encodes CASSYRRENQPQHF.

The genes are TRBV13 and TRBJ2-7; weak D call: TRBD1 (6 bases). Germline lookup yields CDR1 PRHDT and CDR2 FYEKMQ (reference sequence). Trimming took off 6 bases at V and 1 base at J, with 13 bases between the two ends. The CDR3 covers 14 residues. The CDR3 DNA reads TGTGCCAGCAGTCTACGACAGGAGTCCTACGAGCAGTACTTC. Translating it yields CASSLRQESYEQYF.

J is TRBJ2-7 and V is TRBV7-3, with a weak D call TRBD2 (5 bases). The germline gives CDR1 SGHTA, CDR2 FQGTGA. The ends were cut back, 2 bases at V and 5 bases at J, with 10 bases in the middle. The CDR3 runs to 13 residues. For the CDR3, the DNA is TGTGCCAGCAGCTTAGGTCCGGGGAACGAGCAGTACTTC. This codes for CASSLGPGNEQYF.

V gene TRBV14 combines with J gene TRBJ1-4, with D possibly matching TRBD1 (6 bases). This CDR3 comprises 14 residues. The germline V and J ends were trimmed by 0 bases and 12 bases, with 14 bases remaining between them. CDR1 is SGHDN, CDR2 FVKESK, per germline. The CDR3 bases are TGTGCCAGCAGCCAAGATTACGGTCAGGGGCAACTGTTTTTT. Its translation is CASSQDYGQGQLFF. The entire variable domain, with the rest obtained from reference TRBV14 and TRBJ1-4, is as follows: EAGVTQFPSHSVIEKGQTVTLRCDPISGHDNLYWYRRVMGKEIKFLLHFVKESKQDESGMPNNRFLAERTGGTYSTLKVQPAELEDSGVYFCASSQDYGQGQLFFGSGTQLSVL.

This clonotype was seen more than once but under ten times. This chain uses TRBV14 with TRBJ2-7; D unclear. The CDR3 sequence is 15 residues long. Trimming took off 1 base at V and 2 bases at J, with 12 bases between the two ends. Germline V gene lookup returns CDR1 SGHDN and CDR2 FVKESK. The CDR3 nucleotides read TGTGCCAGCAGCCAAGTATTGGGGATTGCCTACGAGCAGTACTTC. Translating gives CASSQVLGIAYEQYF. Based on the CDR3 plus reference TRBV14 and TRBJ2-7, the full variable domain is EAGVTQFPSHSVIEKGQTVTLRCDPISGHDNLYWYRRVMGKEIKFLLHFVKESKQDESGMPNNRFLAERTGGTYSTLKVQPAELEDSGVYFCASSQVLGIAYEQYFGPGTRLTVT.

There are a few counts of this clonotype. The chain uses TRBV5-1 and TRBJ2-7, with a tentative D call TRBD2 (6 bases). The CDR3 contains 16 residues. The V end was cut by 4 bases, the J end by 3 bases, with 20 bases between. CDR1 and CDR2 from the germline V gene are SGHRS and YFSETQ. Here the CDR3 reads CASSPQRRLVSYEQYF. The DNA of the CDR3 is TGCGCCAGCAGCCCTCAGCGGCGACTAGTCAGCTACGAGCAGTACTTC.

In its sample, this clonotype was seen a few times. The V gene is TRBV4-3, the J gene TRBJ2-5, with a possible D match to TRBD1 (5 bases). The CDR3 has 13 residues. CDR1 and CDR2 from the germline V gene are LGHNA and YSLEER. Deletions cut 0 bases from V and 5 bases from J, with 7 bases between. CDR3 in DNA: TGCGCCAGCAGCCAAGATAAGGGGGAGACCCAGTACTTC. It codes for CASSQDKGETQYF.

The chain has TRBV7-2 and TRBJ1-6; D gene unclear. V lost 8 bases and J lost 8, with 10 bases in between. CDR1 and CDR2 from the germline V gene are SGHTA and FQGNSA. The CDR3 length is 12 residues. The CDR3 loop is CASSGPDSPLHF. CDR3 coding DNA: TGTGCCAGCTCAGGTCCGGATTCACCCCTCCACTTT.

As for this clonotype: This is likely a read error, given that the CDR3 carries no conserved phenylalanine or tryptophan at its end. The V gene is TRBV20-1, the J gene TRBJ2-7; 10 bases line up with TRBD2. From germline, CDR1 is DFQATT and CDR2 SNEGSKA (reference sequence). After removal of 3 bases from V and 6 bases from J, the junction contained 8 bases not matched to a gene. This CDR3 has 14 amino acids. CDR3 nucleotides: TGCAGTGCTAGTAGAAGCGGGAGGGCCTCCGAGCAGTACCTC. Its protein is CSASRSGRASEQYL.

This chain uses TRBV10-1 with TRBJ1-5; D unclear. Germline CDR1 and CDR2: WNHNN and SYGVQD (reference sequence). This CDR3 comprises 10 residues. Trimming cost V 3 bases and J 11 bases, with 5 bases left between them. CDR3 nucleotide sequence: TGCGCCAGCAGTGATCGGGCCCAGCATTTT. Translated, it gives CASSDRAQHF.

This chain links TRBV14 with TRBJ2-5; 7 bases are a match to TRBD1. There are 15 residues in the CDR3. Germline V gives CDR1 SGHDN, CDR2 FVKESK. V gave up 3 bases and J gave up 2 bases; unmatched junction bases: 6. CDR3 bases: TGTGCCAGCAGCCATTCTCCGGGACAGCAAGAGACCCAGTACTTC. It specifies CASSHSPGQQETQYF.